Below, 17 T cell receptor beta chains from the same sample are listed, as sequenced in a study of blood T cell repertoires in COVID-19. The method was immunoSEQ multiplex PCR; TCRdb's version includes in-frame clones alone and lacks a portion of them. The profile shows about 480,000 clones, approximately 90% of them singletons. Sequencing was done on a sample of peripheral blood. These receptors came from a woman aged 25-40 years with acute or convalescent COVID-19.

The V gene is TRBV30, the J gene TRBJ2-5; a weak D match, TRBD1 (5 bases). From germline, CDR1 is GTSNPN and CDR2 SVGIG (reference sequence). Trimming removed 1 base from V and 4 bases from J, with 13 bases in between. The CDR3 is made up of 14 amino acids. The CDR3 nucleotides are TGTGCCTGGAGTGGACAATGGGGCCCAGAGACCCAGTACTTC. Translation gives CAWSGQWGPETQYF.

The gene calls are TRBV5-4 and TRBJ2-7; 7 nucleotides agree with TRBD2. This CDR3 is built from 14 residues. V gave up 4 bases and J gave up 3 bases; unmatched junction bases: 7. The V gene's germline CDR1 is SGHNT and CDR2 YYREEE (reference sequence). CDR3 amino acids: CASSRSGGSYEQYF. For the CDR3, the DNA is TGTGCCAGCAGCCGATCGGGAGGAAGCTACGAGCAGTACTTC.

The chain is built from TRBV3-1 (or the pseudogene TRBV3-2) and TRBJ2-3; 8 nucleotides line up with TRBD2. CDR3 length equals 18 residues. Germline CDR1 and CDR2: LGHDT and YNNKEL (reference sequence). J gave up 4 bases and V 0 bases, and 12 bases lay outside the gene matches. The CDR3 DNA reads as TGTGCCAGCAGCCAAGACTTAAGAACGGGAGGGCGGCCAGATACGCAGTATTTT. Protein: CASSQDLRTGGRPDTQYF.

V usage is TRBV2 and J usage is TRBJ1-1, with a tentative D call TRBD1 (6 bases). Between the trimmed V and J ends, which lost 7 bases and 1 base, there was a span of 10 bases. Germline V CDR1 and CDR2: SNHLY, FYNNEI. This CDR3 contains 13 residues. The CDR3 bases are TGTGCCAGCAAGAAGACAGGGAACACTGAAGCTTTCTTT. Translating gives CASKKTGNTEAFF. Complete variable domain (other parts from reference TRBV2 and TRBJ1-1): EPEVTQTPSHQVTQMGQEVILRCVPISNHLYFYWYRQILGQKVEFLVSFYNNEISEKSEIFDDQFSVERPDGSNFTLKIRSTKLEDSAMYFCASKKTGNTEAFFGQGTRLTVV.

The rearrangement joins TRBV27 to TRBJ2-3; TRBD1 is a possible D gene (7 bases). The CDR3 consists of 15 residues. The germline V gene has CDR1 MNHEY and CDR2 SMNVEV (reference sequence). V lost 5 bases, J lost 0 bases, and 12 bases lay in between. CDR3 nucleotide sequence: TGTGCCAGCAGTCAGGGGGGCCGAAGCACAGATACGCAGTATTTT. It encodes CASSQGGRSTDTQYF.

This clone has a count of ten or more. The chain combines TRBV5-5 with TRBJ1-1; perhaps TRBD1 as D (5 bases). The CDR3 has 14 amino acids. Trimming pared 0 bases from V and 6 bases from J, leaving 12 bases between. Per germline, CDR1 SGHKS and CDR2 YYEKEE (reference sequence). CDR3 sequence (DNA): TGTGCCAGCAGCTTGGTGGGCAGGGCAGCTGAAGCTTTCTTT. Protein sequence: CASSLVGRAAEAFF.

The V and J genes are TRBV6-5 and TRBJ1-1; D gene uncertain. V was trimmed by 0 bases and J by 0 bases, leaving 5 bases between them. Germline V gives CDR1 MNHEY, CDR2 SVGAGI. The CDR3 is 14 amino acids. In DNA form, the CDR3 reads TGTGCCAGCAGTTACTCCACACTGAACACTGAAGCTTTCTTT. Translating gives CASSYSTLNTEAFF.

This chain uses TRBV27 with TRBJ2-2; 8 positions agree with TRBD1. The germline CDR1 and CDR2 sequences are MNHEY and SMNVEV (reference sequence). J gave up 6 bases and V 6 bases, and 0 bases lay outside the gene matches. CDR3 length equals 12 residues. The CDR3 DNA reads TGTGCCAGCAGGACAGGGGCCGGGGAGCTGTTTTTT. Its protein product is CASRTGAGELFF.

The CDR3 region is CASSLGASTEAFF. DNA for the CDR3: TGTGCCAGCAGCTTAGGGGCGAGCACTGAAGCTTTCTTT. The V and J genes are TRBV11-3 and TRBJ1-1; no firm D call. V was shortened by 1 base and J by 4 bases, with 7 bases between the two germline ends. Germline V lookup: CDR1 SGHNT, CDR2 YENEEA. The CDR3 covers 13 residues.

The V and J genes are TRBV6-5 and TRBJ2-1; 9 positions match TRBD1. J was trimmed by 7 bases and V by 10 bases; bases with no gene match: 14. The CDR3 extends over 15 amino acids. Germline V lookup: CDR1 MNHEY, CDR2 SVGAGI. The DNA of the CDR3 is TGTGCCACCCGGGGTACCGGGACAGGGCGTAATGAGCAGTTCTTC. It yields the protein CATRGTGTGRNEQFF.

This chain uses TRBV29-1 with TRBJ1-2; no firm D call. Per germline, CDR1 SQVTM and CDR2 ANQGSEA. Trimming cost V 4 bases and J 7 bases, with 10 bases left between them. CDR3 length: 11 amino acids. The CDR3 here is CSVVSRGGYTF. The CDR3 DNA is TGCAGCGTTGTCAGTAGAGGTGGCTACACCTTC.

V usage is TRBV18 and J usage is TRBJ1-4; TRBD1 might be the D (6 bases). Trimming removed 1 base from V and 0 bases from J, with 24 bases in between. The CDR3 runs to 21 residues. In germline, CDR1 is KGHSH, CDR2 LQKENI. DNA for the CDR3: TGTGCCAGCTCACCACGAACACTACAGGGACGTTTAGACGCAACTAATGAAAAACTGTTTTTT. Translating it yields CASSPRTLQGRLDATNEKLFF. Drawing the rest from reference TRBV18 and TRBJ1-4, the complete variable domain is NAGVMQNPRHLVRRRGQEARLRCSPMKGHSHVYWYRQLPEEGLKFMVYLQKENIIDESGMPKERFSAEFPKEGPSILRIQQVVRGDSAAYFCASSPRTLQGRLDATNEKLFFGSGTQLSVL.

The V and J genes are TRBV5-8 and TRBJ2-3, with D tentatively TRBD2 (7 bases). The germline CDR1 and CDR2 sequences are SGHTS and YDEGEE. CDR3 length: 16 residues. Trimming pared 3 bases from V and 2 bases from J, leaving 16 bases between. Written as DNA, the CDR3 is TGTGCCAGCAGCTCATGGAGGGGGGGGGACACAGATACGCAGTATTTT. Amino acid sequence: CASSSWRGGDTDTQYF.

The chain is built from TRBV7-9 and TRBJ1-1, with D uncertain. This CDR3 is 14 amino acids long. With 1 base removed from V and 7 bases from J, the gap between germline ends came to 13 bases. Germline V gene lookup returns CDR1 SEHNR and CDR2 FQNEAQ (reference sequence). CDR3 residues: CASSLGRQIHEAFF. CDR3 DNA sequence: TGTGCCAGCAGCTTAGGTAGACAAATCCATGAAGCTTTCTTT. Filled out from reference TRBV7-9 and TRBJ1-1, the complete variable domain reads DTGVSQNPRHKITKRGQNVTFRCDPISEHNRLYWYRQTLGQGPEFLTYFQNEAQLEKSRLLSDRFSAERPKGSFSTLEIQRTEQGDSAMYLCASSLGRQIHEAFFGQGTRLTVV.

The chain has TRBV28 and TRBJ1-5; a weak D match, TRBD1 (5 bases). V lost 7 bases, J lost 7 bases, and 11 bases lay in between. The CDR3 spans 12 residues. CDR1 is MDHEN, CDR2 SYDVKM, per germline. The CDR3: CASIGEDQPQHF. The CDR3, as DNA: TGTGCCAGCATAGGGGAAGACCAGCCCCAGCATTTT. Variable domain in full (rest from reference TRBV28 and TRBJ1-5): DVKVTQSSRYLVKRTGEKVFLECVQDMDHENMFWYRQDPGLGLRLIYFSYDVKMKEKGDIPEGYSVSREKKERFSLILESASTNQTSMYLCASIGEDQPQHFGDGTRLSIL.

CDR3: CASTTGSNQPQHF. The CDR3 DNA sequence: TGTGCCAGCACCACAGGGAGTAATCAGCCCCAGCATTTT. V and J are TRBV12-3 or TRBV12-4 and TRBJ1-5; possibly TRBD1 for D (6 bases). Deletions cut 7 bases from V and 4 bases from J, with 11 bases between. The CDR3 covers 13 residues.

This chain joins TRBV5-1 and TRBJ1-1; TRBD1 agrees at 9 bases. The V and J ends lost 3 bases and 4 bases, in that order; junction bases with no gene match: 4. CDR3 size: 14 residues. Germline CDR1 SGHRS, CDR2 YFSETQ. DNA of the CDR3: TGCGCCAGCAGCTGGACAGGGGCTGCCACTGAAGCTTTCTTT. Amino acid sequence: CASSWTGAATEAFF. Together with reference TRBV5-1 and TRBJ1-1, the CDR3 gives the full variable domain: KAGVTQTPRYLIKTRGQQVTLSCSPISGHRSVSWYQQTPGQGLQFLFEYFSETQRNKGNFPGRFSGRQFSNSRSEMNVSTLELGDSALYLCASSWTGAATEAFFGQGTRLTVV.